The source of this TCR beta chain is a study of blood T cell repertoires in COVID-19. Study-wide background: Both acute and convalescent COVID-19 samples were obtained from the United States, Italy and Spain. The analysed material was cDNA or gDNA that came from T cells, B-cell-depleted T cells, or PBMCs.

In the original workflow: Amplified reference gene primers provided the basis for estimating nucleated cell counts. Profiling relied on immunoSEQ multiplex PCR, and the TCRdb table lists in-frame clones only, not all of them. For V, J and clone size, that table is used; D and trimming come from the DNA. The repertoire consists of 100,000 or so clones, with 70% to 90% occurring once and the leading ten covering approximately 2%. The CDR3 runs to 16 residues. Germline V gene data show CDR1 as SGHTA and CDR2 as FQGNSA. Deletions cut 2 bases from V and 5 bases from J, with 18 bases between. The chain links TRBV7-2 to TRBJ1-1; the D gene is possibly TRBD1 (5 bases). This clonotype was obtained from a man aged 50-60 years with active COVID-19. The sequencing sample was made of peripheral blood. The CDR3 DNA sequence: TGTGCCAGCAGCTTATCACTGATTGCAGGGAAGACTGAAGCTTTCTTT. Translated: CASSLSLIAGKTEAFF.